The 5 T cell receptor beta chains listed next were all sequenced from one sample in a study of T cell responses to AZD1222 COVID-19 vaccine. Method: immunoSEQ multiplex PCR; TCRdb's copy keeps in-frame clones and lacks some. The sample contains nearly 100,000 clones, around nine tenths of which appear only once. The sequences come from peripheral blood, collected on day 0 of AZD1222 vaccination. The receptor source for this set is an adult in good health.

As DNA, the CDR3 is TGTGCCAGTAGTCTTTGGGACAGGAACACCGGGGAGCTGTTTTTT. Its protein product is CASSLWDRNTGELFF. The J gene is TRBJ2-2, the V gene TRBV19; 7 bases match TRBD1. The CDR3 is made up of 15 amino acids. V dropped 5 bases and J dropped 1; count of bases not matched to a gene: 4. Looked up from germline, CDR1 is LNHDA and CDR2 is SQIVND (reference sequence).

The genes are TRBV6-6 and TRBJ1-1; D remains ambiguous. CDR1 is MNHNY and CDR2 is SVGAGI in the germline V gene (reference sequence). The CDR3 totals 14 residues. V lost 0 bases, J lost 1 base, and 6 bases lay in between. Here the CDR3 DNA reads TGTGCCAGCAGTTACTCGTCCGCGAACACTGAAGCTTTCTTT. Protein sequence: CASSYSSANTEAFF.

This chain uses TRBV5-1 with TRBJ2-3; 11 bases align to TRBD2. The CDR3 consists of 16 residues. V lost 5 bases to trimming and J lost 0 bases; unmatched junction nucleotides: 5. Germline loops: CDR1 SGHRS, CDR2 YFSETQ. The CDR3 loop reads CASSSSGGTSTDTQYF. The CDR3 nucleotides are TGCGCCAGCAGTTCTAGCGGGGGGACTAGCACAGATACGCAGTATTTT.

V is TRBV19 and J is TRBJ1-1; 8 bases line up with TRBD1. Looked up from germline, CDR1 is LNHDA and CDR2 is SQIVND (reference sequence). Losses at the gene ends were 5 bases for V and 6 bases for J; bases not matched to a gene: 8. The CDR3 covers 14 residues. Written as DNA, the CDR3 is TGTGCCAGTAGTTTGGACAGGGCAGGGCCTGAAGCTTTCTTT. Translation gives CASSLDRAGPEAFF. The full variable domain, its missing parts supplied by reference TRBV19 and TRBJ1-1, is DGGITQSPKYLFRKEGQNVTLSCEQNLNHDAMYWYRQDPGQGLRLIYYSQIVNDFQKGDIAEGYSVSREKKESFPLTVTSAQKNPTAFYLCASSLDRAGPEAFFGQGTRLTVV.

CDR3 region: CASSIYGLGSGNTIYF. Written as DNA, the CDR3 is TGTGCCAGTAGTATATACGGCCTGGGCTCTGGAAACACCATATATTTT. V is TRBV19 and J is TRBJ1-3; D call uncertain. This CDR3 contains 16 residues. V lost 2 bases and J lost 0, with 11 bases in between. The V gene's germline CDR1 is LNHDA and CDR2 SQIVND (reference sequence).